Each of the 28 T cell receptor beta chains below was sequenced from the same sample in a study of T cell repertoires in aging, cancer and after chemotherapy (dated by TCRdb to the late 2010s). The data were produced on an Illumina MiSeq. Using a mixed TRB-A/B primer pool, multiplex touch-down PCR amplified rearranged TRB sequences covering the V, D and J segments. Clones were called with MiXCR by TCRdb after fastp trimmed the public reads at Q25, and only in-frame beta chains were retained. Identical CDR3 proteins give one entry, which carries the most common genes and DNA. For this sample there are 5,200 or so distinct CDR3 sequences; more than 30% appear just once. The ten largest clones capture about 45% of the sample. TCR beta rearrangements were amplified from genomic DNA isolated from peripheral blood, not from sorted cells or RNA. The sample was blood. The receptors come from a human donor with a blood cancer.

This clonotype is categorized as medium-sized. CDR3 residues: CSVRPDSNTGELFF. The CDR3 DNA reads TGCAGCGTAAGGCCGGACAGTAACACCGGGGAGCTGTTTTTT. This chain uses TRBV29-1 with TRBJ2-2; D might be TRBD1 (6 bases). Between the trimmed V and J ends, which lost 6 bases and 2 bases, there was a span of 13 bases. Germline V gives CDR1 SQVTM, CDR2 ANQGSEA. This CDR3 contains 14 residues.

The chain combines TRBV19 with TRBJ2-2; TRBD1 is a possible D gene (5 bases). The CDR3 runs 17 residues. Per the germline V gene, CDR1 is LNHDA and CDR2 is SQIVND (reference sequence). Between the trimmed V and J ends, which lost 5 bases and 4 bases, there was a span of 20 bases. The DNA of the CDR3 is TGTGCCAGTAGTCCGGATTACAGGCTTACTGGCACCGGGGAGCTGTTTTTT. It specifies CASSPDYRLTGTGELFF. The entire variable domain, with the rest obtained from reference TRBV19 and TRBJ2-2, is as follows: DGGITQSPKYLFRKEGQNVTLSCEQNLNHDAMYWYRQDPGQGLRLIYYSQIVNDFQKGDIAEGYSVSREKKESFPLTVTSAQKNPTAFYLCASSPDYRLTGTGELFFGEGSRLTVL.

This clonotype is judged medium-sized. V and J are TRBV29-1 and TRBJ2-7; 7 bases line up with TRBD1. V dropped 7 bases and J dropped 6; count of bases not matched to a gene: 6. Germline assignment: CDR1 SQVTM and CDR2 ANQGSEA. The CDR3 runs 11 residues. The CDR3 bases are TGCAGCGCGCGGACAGGCGGCGAGCAGTACTTC. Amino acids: CSARTGGEQYF.

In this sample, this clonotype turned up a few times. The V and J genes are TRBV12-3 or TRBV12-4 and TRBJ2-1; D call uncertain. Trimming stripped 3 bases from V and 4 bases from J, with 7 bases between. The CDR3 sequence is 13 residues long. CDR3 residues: CASSFVDYNEQFF. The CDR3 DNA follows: TGTGCCAGCAGTTTTGTCGATTACAATGAGCAGTTCTTC.

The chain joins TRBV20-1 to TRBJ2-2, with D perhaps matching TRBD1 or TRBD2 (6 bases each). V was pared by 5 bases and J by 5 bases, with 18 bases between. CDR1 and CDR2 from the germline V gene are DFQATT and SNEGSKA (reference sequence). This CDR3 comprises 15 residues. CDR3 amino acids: CSASDRGAFTGELFF. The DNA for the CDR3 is TGCAGTGCTTCTGATAGGGGGGCCTTTACCGGGGAGCTGTTTTTT.

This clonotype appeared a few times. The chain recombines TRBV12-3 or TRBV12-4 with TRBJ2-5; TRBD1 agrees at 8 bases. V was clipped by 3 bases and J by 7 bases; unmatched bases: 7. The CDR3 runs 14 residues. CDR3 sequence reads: CASSFNRGYATQYF. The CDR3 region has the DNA TGTGCCAGCAGTTTCAACAGGGGGTATGCGACCCAGTACTTC.

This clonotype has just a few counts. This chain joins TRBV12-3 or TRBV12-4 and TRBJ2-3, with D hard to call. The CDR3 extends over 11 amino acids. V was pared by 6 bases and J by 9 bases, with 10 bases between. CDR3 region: CASSPLDTQYF. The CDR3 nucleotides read TGTGCCAGCAGCCCCCTAGACACGCAGTATTTT.

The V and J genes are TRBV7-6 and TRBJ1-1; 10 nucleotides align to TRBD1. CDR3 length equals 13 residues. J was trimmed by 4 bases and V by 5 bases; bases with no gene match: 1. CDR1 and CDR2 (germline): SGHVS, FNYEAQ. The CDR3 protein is CASSRTGGTEAFF. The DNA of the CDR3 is TGTGCCAGCAGCAGGACAGGGGGCACTGAAGCTTTCTTT.

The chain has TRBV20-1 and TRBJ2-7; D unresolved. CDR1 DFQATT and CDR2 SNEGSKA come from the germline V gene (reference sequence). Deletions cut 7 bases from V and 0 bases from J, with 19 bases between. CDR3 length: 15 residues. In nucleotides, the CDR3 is TGCAGTGGACCACCTGGGCAGGAAAACTCCTACGAGCAGTACTTC. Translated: CSGPPGQENSYEQYF.

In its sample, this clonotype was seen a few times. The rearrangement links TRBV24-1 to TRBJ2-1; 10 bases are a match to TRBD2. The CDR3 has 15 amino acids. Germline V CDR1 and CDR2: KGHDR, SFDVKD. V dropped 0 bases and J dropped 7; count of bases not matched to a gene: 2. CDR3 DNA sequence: TGTGCCACCAGTGATTTGCTACTAGCGGGGAATGAGCAGTTCTTC. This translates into CATSDLLLAGNEQFF.

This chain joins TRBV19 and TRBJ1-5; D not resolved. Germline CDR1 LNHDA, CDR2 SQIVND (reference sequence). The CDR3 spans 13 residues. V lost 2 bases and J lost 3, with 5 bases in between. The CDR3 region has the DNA TGTGCCAGTAGTATAATCCCCAATCAGCCCCAGCATTTT. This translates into CASSIIPNQPQHF.

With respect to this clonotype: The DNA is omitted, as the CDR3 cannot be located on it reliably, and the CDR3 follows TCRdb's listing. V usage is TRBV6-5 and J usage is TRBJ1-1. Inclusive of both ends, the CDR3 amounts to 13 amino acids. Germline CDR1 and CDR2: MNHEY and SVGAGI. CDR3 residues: CASSSSWYTEAFF.

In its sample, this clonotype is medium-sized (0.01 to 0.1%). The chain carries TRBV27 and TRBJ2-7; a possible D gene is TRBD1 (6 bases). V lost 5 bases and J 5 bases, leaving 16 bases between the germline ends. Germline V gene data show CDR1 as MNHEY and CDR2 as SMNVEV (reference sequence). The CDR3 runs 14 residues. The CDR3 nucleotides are TGTGCCAGCAGTGCTTTGTACAGGGAGAACGAGCAGTACTTC. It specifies CASSALYRENEQYF.

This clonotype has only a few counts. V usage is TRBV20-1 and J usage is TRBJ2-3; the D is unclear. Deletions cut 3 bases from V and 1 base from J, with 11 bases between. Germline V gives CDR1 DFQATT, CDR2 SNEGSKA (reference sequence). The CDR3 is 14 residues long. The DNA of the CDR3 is TGCAGTGCTAGCACAAGTGAGGGCACAGATACGCAGTATTTT. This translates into CSASTSEGTDTQYF.

CDR3 region: CASSPLAPEDNYGYTF. The DNA for the CDR3 is TGTGCCAGCAGCCCCCTCGCGCCAGAGGATAACTATGGCTACACCTTC. The chain is built from TRBV7-7 and TRBJ1-2; D remains ambiguous. V lost 5 bases to trimming and J lost 1 base, with 17 bases between them. The CDR3 has 16 amino acids. CDR1 and CDR2 (germline): SSHAT, FNYEAQ (reference sequence).

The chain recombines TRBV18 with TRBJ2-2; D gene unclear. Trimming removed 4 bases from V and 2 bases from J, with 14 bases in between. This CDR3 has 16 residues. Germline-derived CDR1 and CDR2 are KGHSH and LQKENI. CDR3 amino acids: CASSLIDLRNTGELFF. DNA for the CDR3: TGTGCCAGCTCACTAATAGATCTCAGAAACACCGGGGAGCTGTTTTTT.

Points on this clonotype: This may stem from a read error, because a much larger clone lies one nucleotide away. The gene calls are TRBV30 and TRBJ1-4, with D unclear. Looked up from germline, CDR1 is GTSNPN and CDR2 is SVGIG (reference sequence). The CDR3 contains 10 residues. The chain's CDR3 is CVYPREKLFF. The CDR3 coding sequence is TGTGTCTACCCAAGGGAAAAACTGTTTTTT.

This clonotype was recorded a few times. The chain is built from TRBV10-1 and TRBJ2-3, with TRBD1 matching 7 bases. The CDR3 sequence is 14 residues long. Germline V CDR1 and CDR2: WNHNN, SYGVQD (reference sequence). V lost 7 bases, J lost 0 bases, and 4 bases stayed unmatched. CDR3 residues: CASNRDRSTDTQYF. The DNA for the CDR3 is TGCGCCAGCAACAGGGACAGAAGCACAGATACGCAGTATTTT.

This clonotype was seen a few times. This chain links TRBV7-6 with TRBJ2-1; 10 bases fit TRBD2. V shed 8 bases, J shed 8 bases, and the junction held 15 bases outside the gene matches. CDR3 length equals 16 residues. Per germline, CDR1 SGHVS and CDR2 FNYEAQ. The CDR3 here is CASQVTSGAGGHEQFF. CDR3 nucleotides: TGTGCCAGCCAGGTTACTAGCGGGGCGGGGGGCCATGAGCAGTTCTTC.

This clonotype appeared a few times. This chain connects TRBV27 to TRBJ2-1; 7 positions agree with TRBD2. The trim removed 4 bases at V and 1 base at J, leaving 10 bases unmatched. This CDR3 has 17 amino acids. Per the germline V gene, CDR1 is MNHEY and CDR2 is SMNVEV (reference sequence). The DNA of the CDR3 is TGTGCCAGCAGTTCAGAGAAAGCGGGGTTATCCTACAATGAGCAGTTCTTC. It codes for CASSSEKAGLSYNEQFF.

CDR3 nucleotide sequence: TGTGCCAGCAGCTTGGATTTTCTGCAGTCACCCCTCCACTTT. Translating it yields CASSLDFLQSPLHF. This rearrangement joins TRBV5-5 to TRBJ1-6; D ambiguous. V lost 0 bases and J 10 bases, leaving 11 bases between the germline ends. The CDR3 is made up of 14 amino acids. Germline V gene data show CDR1 as SGHKS and CDR2 as YYEKEE (reference sequence).

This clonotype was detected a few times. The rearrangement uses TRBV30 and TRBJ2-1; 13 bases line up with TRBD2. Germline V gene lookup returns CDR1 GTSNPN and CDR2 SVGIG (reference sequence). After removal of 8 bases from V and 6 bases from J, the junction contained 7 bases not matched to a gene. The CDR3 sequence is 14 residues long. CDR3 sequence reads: CARRTSGGSNEQFF. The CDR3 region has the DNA TGTGCCCGCAGGACTAGCGGGGGAAGCAATGAGCAGTTCTTC.

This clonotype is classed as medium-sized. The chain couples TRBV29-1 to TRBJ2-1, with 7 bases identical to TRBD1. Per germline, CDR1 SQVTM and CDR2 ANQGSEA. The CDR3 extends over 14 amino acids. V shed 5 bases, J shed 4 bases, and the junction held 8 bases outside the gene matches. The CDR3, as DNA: TGCAGCGTTCCCATACAGGGGTCGTACAATGAGCAGTTCTTC. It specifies CSVPIQGSYNEQFF.

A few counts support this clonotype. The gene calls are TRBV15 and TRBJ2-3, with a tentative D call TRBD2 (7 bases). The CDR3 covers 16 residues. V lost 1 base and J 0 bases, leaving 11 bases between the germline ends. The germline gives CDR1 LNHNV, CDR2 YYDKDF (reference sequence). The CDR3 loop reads CATSRGGRGSTDTQYF. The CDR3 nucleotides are TGTGCCACCAGCAGAGGGGGGCGGGGGAGCACAGATACGCAGTATTTT.

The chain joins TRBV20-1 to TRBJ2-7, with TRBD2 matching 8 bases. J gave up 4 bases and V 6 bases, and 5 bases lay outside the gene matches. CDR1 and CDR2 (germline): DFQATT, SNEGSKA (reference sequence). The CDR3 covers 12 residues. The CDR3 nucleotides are TGCAGTGCGCGGACTAGCTGGTACGAGCAGTACTTC. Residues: CSARTSWYEQYF.

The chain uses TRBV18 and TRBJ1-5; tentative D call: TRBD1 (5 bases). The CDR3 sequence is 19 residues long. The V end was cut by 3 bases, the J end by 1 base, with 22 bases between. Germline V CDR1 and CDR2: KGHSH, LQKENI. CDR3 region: CASSPGHISSYSSNQPQHF. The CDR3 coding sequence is TGTGCCAGCTCACCTGGACATATCTCCTCGTATTCGAGCAATCAGCCCCAGCATTTT.

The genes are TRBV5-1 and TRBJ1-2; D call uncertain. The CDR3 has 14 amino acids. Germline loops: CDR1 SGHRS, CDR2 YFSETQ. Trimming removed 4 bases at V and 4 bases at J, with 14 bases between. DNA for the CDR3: TGCGCCAGCAGCCCTCAGACCGACTCCTATGGCTACACCTTC. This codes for CASSPQTDSYGYTF.

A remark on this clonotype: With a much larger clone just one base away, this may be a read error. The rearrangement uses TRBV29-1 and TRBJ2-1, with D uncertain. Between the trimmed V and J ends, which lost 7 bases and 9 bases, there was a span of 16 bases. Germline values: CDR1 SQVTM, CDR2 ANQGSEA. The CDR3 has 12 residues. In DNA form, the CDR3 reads TGCAGCGCTGAGGACGACATTCCTGAGCAGTTCTTC. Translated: CSAEDDIPEQFF.